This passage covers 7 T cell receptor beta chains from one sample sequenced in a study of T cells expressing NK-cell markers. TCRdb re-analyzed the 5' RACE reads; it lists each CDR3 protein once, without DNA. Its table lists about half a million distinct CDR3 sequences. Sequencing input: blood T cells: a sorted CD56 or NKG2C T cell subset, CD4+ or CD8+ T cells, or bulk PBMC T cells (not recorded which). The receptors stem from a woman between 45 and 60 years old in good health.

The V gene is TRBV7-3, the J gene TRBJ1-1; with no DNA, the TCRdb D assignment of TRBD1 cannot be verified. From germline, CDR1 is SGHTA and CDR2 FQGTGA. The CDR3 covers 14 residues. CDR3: CASSVGRGGTEAFF.

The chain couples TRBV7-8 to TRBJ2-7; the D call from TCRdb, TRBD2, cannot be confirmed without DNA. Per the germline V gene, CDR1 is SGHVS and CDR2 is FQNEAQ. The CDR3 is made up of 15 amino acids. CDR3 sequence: CASSQRRDLRYEQYF.

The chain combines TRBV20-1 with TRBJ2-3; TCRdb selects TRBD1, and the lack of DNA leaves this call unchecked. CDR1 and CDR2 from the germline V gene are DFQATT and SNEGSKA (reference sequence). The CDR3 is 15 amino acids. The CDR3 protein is CSASERGPSTDTQYF.

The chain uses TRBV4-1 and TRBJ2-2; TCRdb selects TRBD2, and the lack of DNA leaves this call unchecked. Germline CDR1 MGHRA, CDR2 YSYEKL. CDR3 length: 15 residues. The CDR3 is CASSQGLANTGELFF.

The CDR3 region is CASSSPAGATDTQYF. V usage is TRBV27 and J usage is TRBJ2-3; TCRdb picks TRBD1, but there is no DNA to check that call. Germline V gives CDR1 MNHEY, CDR2 SMNVEV (reference sequence). The CDR3 is 15 residues long.

CDR3 amino acids: CSAVGIGTRPSYNEQFF. The chain has TRBV20-1 and TRBJ2-1; checking the TCRdb D call of TRBD2 is not possible without DNA. From germline, CDR1 is DFQATT and CDR2 SNEGSKA (reference sequence). The CDR3 totals 17 residues.

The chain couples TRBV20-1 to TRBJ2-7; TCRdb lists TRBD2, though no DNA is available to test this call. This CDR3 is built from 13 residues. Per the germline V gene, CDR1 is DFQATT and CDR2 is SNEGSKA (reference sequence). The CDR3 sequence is CSAIKSGIYEQYF.